The entry that follows covers one TCR beta chain sequence. There is no known antigen for this receptor. No much larger clonotype is one base removed from it; base qualities were not supplied. The immunoSEQ Assay, a bias-controlled multiplex PCR, was used to amplify TCRbeta CDR3 regions from genomic DNA. Per the source publication's procedure: The number of nucleated cells in each sample was estimated from the amplification of reference gene primers within the assay. To quantify the absolute abundance of each unique TCRbeta CDR3 rearrangement, sequence reads were collapsed and filtered. For each sample, productive Simpson clonality was calculated as the square root of Simpson's diversity index over productive rearrangements. TCRdb re-hosts the immuneACCESS table, in-frame sequences only. Its copies lack some clones; in the studies checked, an unresolved V gene accounts for under half of them, and the cause for the rest is not known. V and J calls and clone size are copied from that table; D and trimming were computed from the DNA. In all, the sample holds a few hundred thousand clones, and approximately 88% of those were seen once. The ten largest clonotypes hold around 3% of the sample.

The data belong to a study of blood T cell repertoires in COVID-19 (TCRdb year 2020). Describing the broader study: Samples covering the acute and convalescent phases of COVID-19 were provided by collaborators in the United States, Italy and Spain. The prospective study material was composed of cDNA or gDNA derived from T cells, B-cell-depleted T cells, or PBMCs. Deeply sampled blood TCRbeta repertoires from subjects exposed to, actively infected with, or recovered from COVID-19 were included in the dataset. A freely available public database, intended as a resource for researchers studying the immune response to SARS-CoV-2, is where the repertoires were released. The samples were drawn from the first 160 participants of the ongoing ImmuneRACE study and from 1,254 subjects provided by 6 global collaborators. Sample metadata almost always included a de-identified subject ID, COVID-19 status, age in years and sex. Where available, HLA class I and class II types were taken from metadata supplied by the sample provider and were not determined by assay-based typing.

One collaborating source in Seattle enrolled patients during active infection and followed them longitudinally through the course of disease. Each collaborating institution followed its own protocols to collect whole blood in K2EDTA tubes. For TCRbeta analysis, collaborators shipped samples as frozen whole blood, isolated PBMCs, or DNA extracted from either of those sample types. The CDR3 starts with the cysteine, ends with the phenylalanine, and has 14 residues. Only the CDR3 DNA stays, 42 bases, in frame from base 1. V and J lose 7 bases and 11 bases, and a span of 21 bases separates them. The germline V gene encodes CDR1 LNHDA and CDR2 SQIVND (reference sequence). What the research found in general, with its limitations: The amount of clinical and demographic metadata varied by source and participant and was provided uncurated.

Recombination joined TRBV19 with TRBJ1-5; the D gene identity is not certain. This clonotype was obtained from a woman aged 25-40 years with COVID-19, enrolled during active disease. Sequencing used peripheral blood. The CDR3 region reads CASTIPGILGSQHF. The DNA sequence follows: TGTGCCAGTACCATCCCGGGTATTCTTGGTTCCCAGCATTTT.